This passage covers 30 T cell receptor beta chains from one sample sequenced in a study of T cell clusters in autoimmune cytopenias (dated by TCRdb to between 2018 and 2020). TRB amplification used approximately 0.25 ug of peripheral blood genomic DNA, around 40,000 genome equivalents, per sample. Sequencing used an Illumina MiSeq. TRB rearrangements were amplified by multiplex PCR following a touch-down protocol, with the TRB-A and TRB-B primer pools mixed in one tube. Based on TCRdb reprocessing of the reads, there is one entry per CDR3 protein sequence, and DNA is missing. The table for this sample shows approximately 6,500 distinct CDR3 sequences. The leading ten clones occupy less than 20% of the sample. These same records also appear under a second study, on T cell repertoires in aging, cancer and after chemotherapy.

Sequenced material: peripheral blood. The receptor set was obtained from a human donor in good health.

V is TRBV6-1 and J is TRBJ2-4; as DNA is missing, the TRBD2 call by TCRdb cannot be tested. Germline assignment: CDR1 MNHNS and CDR2 SASEGT. The CDR3 is 14 residues long. This CDR3 reads CASSDRWRLNIQYF.

The chain uses TRBV6-5 and TRBJ1-5; TCRdb reports TRBD1, a call that lacks DNA to check it against. The CDR3 covers 15 residues. The germline gives CDR1 MNHEY, CDR2 SVGAGI. The CDR3 protein is CASFEERQGNQPQHF.

Measured by frequency, this clonotype is medium-sized. The chain links TRBV27 to TRBJ1-2; absent DNA, TCRdb's TRBD1 call cannot be checked. Germline CDR1 is MNHEY and CDR2 is SMNVEV (reference sequence). This CDR3 contains 13 residues. Here the CDR3 reads CASRGTALYGYTF.

This chain links TRBV4-3 with TRBJ2-5; checking the TCRdb D call of TRBD1 is not possible without DNA. Germline-derived CDR1 and CDR2 are LGHNA and YSLEER. The CDR3 has 15 amino acids. This CDR3 reads CASSQLNGGVETQYF.

This clonotype is medium-sized by frequency. The gene calls are TRBV27 and TRBJ1-6; TCRdb gives TRBD1 as the D gene, but with no DNA this cannot be confirmed. Germline V gene data show CDR1 as MNHEY and CDR2 as SMNVEV (reference sequence). The CDR3 covers 15 residues. CDR3 sequence reads: CASRKGPGNASPLHF.

This clonotype ranks as medium-sized (0.01 to 0.1%) in terms of frequency. This chain connects TRBV6-5 to TRBJ1-1. The germline gives CDR1 MNHEY, CDR2 SVGAGI. The CDR3 runs to 13 residues. CDR3 sequence reads: CASSYVTNTEAFF.

CDR3 protein: CASGTGGNEQFF. The chain uses TRBV19 and TRBJ2-1; TCRdb reports TRBD1, a call that lacks DNA to check it against. Per germline, CDR1 LNHDA and CDR2 SQIVND (reference sequence). This CDR3 is 12 amino acids long.

V gene TRBV30 combines with J gene TRBJ1-5; TCRdb's D call, TRBD1, is unchecked because there is no DNA. The CDR3 has 14 amino acids. CDR1 and CDR2 (germline): GTSNPN, SVGIG (reference sequence). CDR3 sequence: CAWSRDRGDQPQHF.

This sequence joins TRBV27 and TRBJ2-2. CDR1 is MNHEY and CDR2 is SMNVEV in the germline V gene (reference sequence). The CDR3 contains 13 residues. CDR3: CASSLSITGELFF.

The chain employs TRBV19 and TRBJ2-3; TCRdb's D gene call, TRBD2, goes unchecked for lack of DNA. The CDR3 totals 17 residues. Germline CDR1 reads LNHDA; CDR2 reads SQIVND (reference sequence). The CDR3 is CASTPGRAKWKADTQYF.

V gene TRBV6-1 combines with J gene TRBJ2-2; as DNA is missing, the TRBD1 call by TCRdb cannot be tested. The germline V gene has CDR1 MNHNS and CDR2 SASEGT. This CDR3 spans 16 amino acids. The CDR3 protein is CASIPWPATNTGELFF.

The chain recombines TRBV19 with TRBJ1-1; with no DNA, the TCRdb D assignment of TRBD1 cannot be verified. The germline gives CDR1 LNHDA, CDR2 SQIVND (reference sequence). The CDR3 length is 14 residues. CDR3 protein: CASSHKGGNTEAFF.

The chain links TRBV12-3 or TRBV12-4 to TRBJ1-6; TCRdb gives TRBD1 as the D gene, but with no DNA this cannot be confirmed. This CDR3 has 14 residues. The CDR3 here is CASRLTGPDSPLHF.

This clonotype is deemed medium-sized by its frequency. This chain uses TRBV5-5 with TRBJ1-1; TCRdb returns TRBD1, unconfirmable since there is no DNA. Germline loops: CDR1 SGHKS, CDR2 YYEKEE (reference sequence). This CDR3 has 12 amino acids. CDR3 amino acids: CASSLVGAGAFF.

V usage is TRBV6-6 and J usage is TRBJ1-5; there is no DNA to check the TCRdb D call of TRBD1. Germline CDR1 and CDR2: MNHNY and SVGAGI (reference sequence). This CDR3 spans 16 amino acids. The CDR3 reads CASRTDRGQFSQPQHF.

The V call is TRBV6-2 or TRBV6-3, the J call TRBJ2-7; absent DNA, TCRdb's TRBD1 call cannot be checked. This CDR3 comprises 15 residues. Germline lookup yields CDR1 MNHEY and CDR2 SVGEGT. The CDR3 is CASSFSADRGYEQYF.

This clonotype is labeled medium-sized (0.01 to 0.1%) based on frequency. The CDR3 sequence is CASSLLGGKFGYTF. The chain couples TRBV27 to TRBJ1-2; TCRdb gives TRBD1 as the D gene, but with no DNA this cannot be confirmed. The CDR3 extends over 14 amino acids. Germline CDR1 reads MNHEY; CDR2 reads SMNVEV (reference sequence).

This chain joins TRBV5-6 and TRBJ2-3; as DNA is missing, the TRBD2 call by TCRdb cannot be tested. The CDR3 totals 15 residues. Germline CDR1 reads SGHDT; CDR2 reads YYEEEE. The chain's CDR3 is CASSQESSGTDTQYF.

This clonotype counts as medium-sized by frequency. The genes are TRBV5-6 and TRBJ1-5. This CDR3 has 13 amino acids. In germline, CDR1 is SGHDT, CDR2 YYEEEE. The CDR3 here is CASSLRGYQPQHF.

The rearrangement uses TRBV5-4 and TRBJ1-2; TCRdb reports TRBD1, a call that lacks DNA to check it against. Germline V gives CDR1 SGHNT, CDR2 YYREEE (reference sequence). This CDR3 spans 13 amino acids. CDR3 sequence reads: CASTEYRGIGYTF.

V gene TRBV12-3 or TRBV12-4 combines with J gene TRBJ2-2; TCRdb calls TRBD1, which cannot be checked without DNA. The CDR3 is 14 amino acids. CDR3 residues: CASSFVGGTGELFF.

This clonotype is labeled medium-sized based on frequency. The V call is TRBV5-5, the J call TRBJ2-7; the TCRdb D gene call, TRBD1, has no DNA to confirm it. The length of the CDR3 is 13 residues. CDR1 is SGHKS, CDR2 YYEKEE, per germline (reference sequence). CDR3 residues: CASSLLPGNEQYF.

Measured by frequency, this clonotype is medium-sized. The V and J genes are TRBV29-1 and TRBJ2-7. CDR3 length: 17 residues. In germline, CDR1 is SQVTM, CDR2 ANQGSEA. The CDR3 sequence is CSVEEGLKGRYGYEQYF.

The chain has TRBV4-3 and TRBJ2-7; TCRdb proposes TRBD2, but this gene call is untestable without DNA. The germline V gene has CDR1 LGHNA and CDR2 YSLEER. The CDR3 runs to 14 residues. CDR3 sequence: CASSQDRSGVEQYF.

V is TRBV11-1 and J is TRBJ2-7; TCRdb's D call, TRBD1, is unchecked because there is no DNA. Germline V gene sequence: CDR1 SGHAT, CDR2 FQDESV (reference sequence). CDR3 length: 14 residues. CDR3 residues: CASSQGGALSEQYF.

The chain is built from TRBV27 and TRBJ2-7; TCRdb names TRBD2, which stays unverified in the absence of DNA. Germline CDR1 MNHEY, CDR2 SMNVEV (reference sequence). The CDR3 is 15 amino acids. CDR3 sequence reads: CASSLTSGGADKEYF.

The chain has TRBV7-2 and TRBJ2-2. The CDR3 is 14 residues long. CDR1 is SGHTA and CDR2 is FQGNSA in the germline V gene. CDR3: CASSPHLHTGELFF.

V usage is TRBV20-1 and J usage is TRBJ1-5. This CDR3 is 13 amino acids long. Germline assignment: CDR1 DFQATT and CDR2 SNEGSKA (reference sequence). The CDR3 sequence: CSARIGSDQPQHF.

The chain recombines TRBV18 with TRBJ1-1; TCRdb returns TRBD1, unconfirmable since there is no DNA. From germline, CDR1 is KGHSH and CDR2 LQKENI. This CDR3 region has 12 residues. The CDR3 here is CASSPAQGEAFF.

Considering frequency, this clonotype is large (0.1 to 1%). The CDR3 is CASSTGTASGNTIYF. V and J are TRBV12-3 or TRBV12-4 and TRBJ1-3; the TCRdb D gene call, TRBD1, has no DNA to confirm it. This CDR3 has 15 residues.